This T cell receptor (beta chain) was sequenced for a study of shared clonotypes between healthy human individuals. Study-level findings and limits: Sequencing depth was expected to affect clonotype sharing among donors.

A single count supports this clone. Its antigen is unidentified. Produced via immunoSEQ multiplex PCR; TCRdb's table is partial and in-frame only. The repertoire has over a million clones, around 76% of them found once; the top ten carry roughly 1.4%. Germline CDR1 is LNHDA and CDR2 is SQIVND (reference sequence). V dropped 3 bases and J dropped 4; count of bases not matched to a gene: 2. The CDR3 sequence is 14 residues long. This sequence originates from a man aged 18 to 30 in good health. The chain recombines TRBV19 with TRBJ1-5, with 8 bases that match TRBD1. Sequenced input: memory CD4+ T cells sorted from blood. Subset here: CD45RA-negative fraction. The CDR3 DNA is TGTGCCAGTAGTATGACAGGGGCGAATCAGCCCCAGCATTTT. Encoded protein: CASSMTGANQPQHF.